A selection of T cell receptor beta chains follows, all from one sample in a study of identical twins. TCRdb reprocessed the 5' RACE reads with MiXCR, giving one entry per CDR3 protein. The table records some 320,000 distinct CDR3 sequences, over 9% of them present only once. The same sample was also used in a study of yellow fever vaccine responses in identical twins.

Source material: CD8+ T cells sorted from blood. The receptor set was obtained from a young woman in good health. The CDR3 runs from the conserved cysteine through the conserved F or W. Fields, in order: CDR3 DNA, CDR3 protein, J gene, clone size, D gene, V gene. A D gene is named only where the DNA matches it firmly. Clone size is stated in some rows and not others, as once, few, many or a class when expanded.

DNA: TGTGCCAGCAGCCCCCGACTGGAGAACACCGGGGAGCTGTTTTTT; CDR3: CASSPRLENTGELFF; J: TRBJ2-2; size: few; D: -; V: TRBV9
DNA: TGTGCCAGCAGGGGCAGACGGGATGAGCAGTTCTTC; CDR3: CASRGRRDEQFF; J: TRBJ2-1; size: -; D: -; V: TRBV2
DNA: TGTGCCAGCAGTCAACTAGCGGGCTCACCCTACGAGCAGTACTTC; CDR3: CASSQLAGSPYEQYF; J: TRBJ2-7; size: few; D: TRBD2; V: TRBV2
DNA: TGTGCCAGCAGCTTAGTGGACAGTGGAATCTCTGAAGCTTTCTTT; CDR3: CASSLVDSGISEAFF; J: TRBJ1-1; size: few; D: -; V: TRBV7-9
DNA: TGTGCCACCTCGGACGGAAACTATGGCTACACCTTC; CDR3: CATSDGNYGYTF; J: TRBJ1-2; size: many; D: -; V: TRBV6-2/TRBV6-3
DNA: TGTGCCAGCAGTTTCATTGCGGGAGAGGGCAATGAGCAGTTCTTC; CDR3: CASSFIAGEGNEQFF; J: TRBJ2-1; size: -; D: TRBD2; V: TRBV27
DNA: TGCAGTGCCGATAGTGGGACTAGCGGGAGCAATGAGCAGTTCTTC; CDR3: CSADSGTSGSNEQFF; J: TRBJ2-1; size: -; D: TRBD2; V: TRBV20-1
DNA: TGTGCCAGCAGTTACTCAACTAGCGGGACTATCCTGAACAATGAGCAGTTCTTC; CDR3: CASSYSTSGTILNNEQFF; J: TRBJ2-1; size: -; D: TRBD2; V: TRBV6-2/TRBV6-3
DNA: TGTGCCAGCAGCTTATCGGATTATGGCTACACCTTC; CDR3: CASSLSDYGYTF; J: TRBJ1-2; size: many; D: -; V: TRBV7-9
DNA: TGTGCCAGTAGTACGAGCGGGACAGGTCCTGGCTACACCTTC; CDR3: CASSTSGTGPGYTF; J: TRBJ1-2; size: few; D: TRBD1; V: TRBV19
DNA: TGTGCCAGCAGCTTTGGGACAGGGAAAACCGGGGAGCTGTTTTTT; CDR3: CASSFGTGKTGELFF; J: TRBJ2-2; size: few; D: TRBD1; V: TRBV13
DNA: TGCGCCAGCAGCCAAGATTCACAGGGCCCCCTCACAGATACGCAGTATTTT; CDR3: CASSQDSQGPLTDTQYF; J: TRBJ2-3; size: -; D: -; V: TRBV4-1
DNA: TGTGCCAGCAGCCAAGGGACAGGCTACAATGAGCAGTTCTTC; CDR3: CASSQGTGYNEQFF; J: TRBJ2-1; size: few; D: TRBD1; V: TRBV3-1
DNA: TGCGCCAGCAGCTTCCGAAGCGGGGGGGTCCAAGAGACCCAGTACTTC; CDR3: CASSFRSGGVQETQYF; J: TRBJ2-5; size: few; D: TRBD2; V: TRBV5-1
DNA: TGCAGCGTAGTGGACAGGGACGCATTGTCTGGGGCCAACGTCCTGACTTTC; CDR3: CSVVDRDALSGANVLTF; J: TRBJ2-6; size: few; D: TRBD1; V: TRBV29-1
DNA: TGTGCCAGCAGTCATGGACAGGGCCGGACAGATACGCAGTATTTT; CDR3: CASSHGQGRTDTQYF; J: TRBJ2-3; size: many; D: TRBD1; V: TRBV12-3/TRBV12-4
DNA: TGTGCCAGCAGCCCTCGACTAGCGGTCACCGGGGAGCTGTTTTTT; CDR3: CASSPRLAVTGELFF; J: TRBJ2-2; size: -; D: TRBD2; V: TRBV3-1
DNA: TGCGCCAGCAGTGATGTCCGGGTGGGATACAATGAGCAGTTCTTC; CDR3: CASSDVRVGYNEQFF; J: TRBJ2-1; size: few; D: -; V: TRBV10-1
DNA: TGCAGTGCTCCGACAGGGGCGAACACCGGGGAGCTGTTTTTT; CDR3: CSAPTGANTGELFF; J: TRBJ2-2; size: -; D: TRBD1; V: TRBV20-1
DNA: TGTGCCAGCAGTGAATTTTCCGGGGGCAACACCGGGGAGCTGTTTTTT; CDR3: CASSEFSGGNTGELFF; J: TRBJ2-2; size: many; D: -; V: TRBV25-1
DNA: TGTGCCAGCAGTGCCGGGACAGGGGGCGATGAGCAGTTCTTC; CDR3: CASSAGTGGDEQFF; J: TRBJ2-1; size: few; D: TRBD1; V: TRBV6-4
DNA: TGTGCCAGCAGCGTAGTAGAGGGCCCGACTAGCGGGAGAATAAATGAGCAGTTCTTC; CDR3: CASSVVEGPTSGRINEQFF; J: TRBJ2-1; size: few; D: TRBD2; V: TRBV9
DNA: TGTGCCAGCAGTGACTCAGCGGGGGGAATAGATACGCAGTATTTT; CDR3: CASSDSAGGIDTQYF; J: TRBJ2-3; size: once; D: TRBD2; V: TRBV6-4
DNA: TGCGCCAGCAGCCAAAAATGGCCGACAGGGGAGCCCGGGGAGCTGTTTTTT; CDR3: CASSQKWPTGEPGELFF; J: TRBJ2-2; size: -; D: TRBD1; V: TRBV4-1
DNA: TGTGCCAGCAGTGACCCGAGGGCAGGAAACACCATATATTTT; CDR3: CASSDPRAGNTIYF; J: TRBJ1-3; size: few; D: -; V: TRBV2
DNA: TGTGCCAGCAGTTTGGGCAGGGGTTCAGATACGCAGTATTTT; CDR3: CASSLGRGSDTQYF; J: TRBJ2-3; size: few; D: -; V: TRBV27
DNA: TGTGCCAGCAGCTATGGGTCTGGCTACACCTTC; CDR3: CASSYGSGYTF; J: TRBJ1-2; size: many; D: -; V: TRBV7-9
DNA: TGTGCCAGCAGCAAGTATAGCGGGTCTAGCACAGATACGCAGTATTTT; CDR3: CASSKYSGSSTDTQYF; J: TRBJ2-3; size: -; D: TRBD2; V: TRBV28
DNA: TGTGCCAGCAGCCAGACTAGCGATTACAATGAGCAGTTCTTC; CDR3: CASSQTSDYNEQFF; J: TRBJ2-1; size: few; D: TRBD2; V: TRBV3-1
DNA: TGTGCCACCAGTGACCTAACTAGCTACAATGAGCAGTTCTTC; CDR3: CATSDLTSYNEQFF; J: TRBJ2-1; size: -; D: -; V: TRBV24-1
DNA: TGTGCCAGCAGCGACTGGCGGGAATATGGGAATGAGCAGTTCTTC; CDR3: CASSDWREYGNEQFF; J: TRBJ2-1; size: -; D: -; V: TRBV3-1
DNA: TGTGCCAGTAGTATATCACTAGCGGGAGGAGGAGAGCAGTTCTTC; CDR3: CASSISLAGGGEQFF; J: TRBJ2-1; size: -; D: TRBD2; V: TRBV19
DNA: TGCAGTGCTAGGGTCGGGATGTCTTACGAGCAGTACTTC; CDR3: CSARVGMSYEQYF; J: TRBJ2-7; size: -; D: -; V: TRBV20-1
DNA: TGCGCCAGCAGCCAAGGTAAACTAGCGGGCCTTAGGGATGAGCAGTTCTTC; CDR3: CASSQGKLAGLRDEQFF; J: TRBJ2-1; size: -; D: TRBD2; V: TRBV4-1
DNA: TGTGCCAGCAGTGAGGGCAGGGGGAACACTGAAGCTTTCTTT; CDR3: CASSEGRGNTEAFF; J: TRBJ1-1; size: many; D: -; V: TRBV6-4
DNA: TGCAGCGTGGGGGACAGGGCAGACTCTGGGGCCAACGTCCTGACTTTC; CDR3: CSVGDRADSGANVLTF; J: TRBJ2-6; size: -; D: TRBD1; V: TRBV29-1